This T cell receptor beta chain is drawn from a study of blood T cell repertoires in COVID-19. Turning to the study itself: Sites in the United States, Italy and Spain provided acute and convalescent COVID-19 samples.

The table came from immunoSEQ multiplex PCR; TCRdb's copy has only in-frame clones and leaves some out. The repertoire includes roughly 250,000 clones, roughly 89% of them detected once, and roughly 8.6% sits in the top ten. V lost 2 bases and J 0 bases, leaving 11 bases between the germline ends. The germline V gene has CDR1 SGHTS and CDR2 YDEGEE. This CDR3 spans 15 amino acids. Those enrolled, adults aged about 18 to 89 years, came from 25 or so US areas. Two negative PCRs, clearance, or symptom resolution had been documented for recovered Cohort 3 donors. J is TRBJ1-1 and V is TRBV5-8; D is perhaps TRBD1 (6 bases). Sequencing input: PBMCs or T cells enriched from blood (not recorded which). This sequence originates from a man aged 35 to 55 who had recovered from COVID-19. DNA of the CDR3: TGTGCCAGCAGCTTAACAGGGATTATGAACACTGAAGCTTTCTTT. It is translated as CASSLTGIMNTEAFF.